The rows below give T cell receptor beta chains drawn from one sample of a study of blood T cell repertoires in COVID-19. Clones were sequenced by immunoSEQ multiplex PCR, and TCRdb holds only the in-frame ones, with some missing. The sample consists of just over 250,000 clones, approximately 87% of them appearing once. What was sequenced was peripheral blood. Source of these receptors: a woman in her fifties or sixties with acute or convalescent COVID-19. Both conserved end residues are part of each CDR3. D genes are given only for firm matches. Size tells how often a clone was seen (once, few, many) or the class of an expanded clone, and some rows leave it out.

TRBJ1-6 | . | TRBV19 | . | TGTGCCAGTACTACTGTGGGGGGTTCACCCCTCCACTTT | CASTTVGGSPLHF
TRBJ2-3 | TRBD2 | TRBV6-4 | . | TGTGCCAGCAGTGTGGGAGCGGGAAGCACAGATACGCAGTATTTT | CASSVGAGSTDTQYF
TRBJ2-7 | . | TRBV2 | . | TGTGCCAGCAGTGACACAGCAAGCTCCTACGAGCAGTACTTC | CASSDTASSYEQYF
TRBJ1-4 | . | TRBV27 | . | TGTGCCAGCAGTACCAAACGCGGGCAGGTTAATGAAAAACTGTTTTTT | CASSTKRGQVNEKLFF
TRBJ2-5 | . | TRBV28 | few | TGTGCCAGCGCGAGCCCTCAGGGAAAAGAGACCCAGTACTTC | CASASPQGKETQYF
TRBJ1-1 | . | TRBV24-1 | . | TGTGCCACCAGTGGTGGGGGGGGATCGAACACTGAAGCTTTCTTT | CATSGGGGSNTEAFF
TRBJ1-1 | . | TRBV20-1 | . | TGCAGTGCTAGTGTGTGGAGGACTGAAGCTTTCTTT | CSASVWRTEAFF
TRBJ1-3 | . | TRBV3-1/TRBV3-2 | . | TGTGCCAGCAGCCCAACTTCGGGGAAGGGAAACACCATATATTTT | CASSPTSGKGNTIYF
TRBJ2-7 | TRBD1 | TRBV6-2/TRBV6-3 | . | TGTGCCAGCAGTTGGATGGGACAGGGTCTCTACGAGCAGTACTTC | CASSWMGQGLYEQYF
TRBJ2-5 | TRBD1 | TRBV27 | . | TGTGCCAGCAGTTCGCGGGAACAGGGGGCCTACCAAGAGACCCAGTACTTC | CASSSREQGAYQETQYF
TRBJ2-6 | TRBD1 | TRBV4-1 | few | TGCGCCAGCAGCCTTCGGGACAGGTTTGTCTCTGGGGCCAACGTCCTGACTTTC | CASSLRDRFVSGANVLTF
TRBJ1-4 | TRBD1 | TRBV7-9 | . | TGTGCCAGCAGCCCCGGACAGGGCAGAGAAAAACTGTTTTTT | CASSPGQGREKLFF
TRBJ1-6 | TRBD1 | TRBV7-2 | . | TGTGCCAGCAGCTTGAACAGGGGGCAGCTTCCCCTCCACTTT | CASSLNRGQLPLHF
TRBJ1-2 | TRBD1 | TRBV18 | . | TGTGCCAGCTCCAATTCCGGGACAGGGGGCTCAAACTATGGCTACACCTTC | CASSNSGTGGSNYGYTF
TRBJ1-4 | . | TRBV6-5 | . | TGTGCCAGCACGGTCGGGGGGGGAGGGAATGAAAAACTGTTTTTT | CASTVGGGGNEKLFF
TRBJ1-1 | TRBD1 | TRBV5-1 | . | TGCGCCAGCAGCTTAGATACAGGGGGCCTCACTGAAGCTTTCTTT | CASSLDTGGLTEAFF
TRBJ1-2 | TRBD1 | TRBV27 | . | TGTGCCAGCAGGCCTGAACTTGGACAGGGTGGCTATGGCTACACCTTC | CASRPELGQGGYGYTF
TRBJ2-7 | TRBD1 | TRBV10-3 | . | TGTGCCATCCGGGACAGGGGGCGCGAGCAGTACTTC | CAIRDRGREQYF
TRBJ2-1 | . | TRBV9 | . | TGTGCCAGCAGCGTAGGAGTAAGCTCCTACAATGAGCAGTTCTTC | CASSVGVSSYNEQFF
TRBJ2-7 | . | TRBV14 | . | TGTGCCAGCAGCCAAGATTACCCCGACTACTCCGAGCAGTACTTC | CASSQDYPDYSEQYF
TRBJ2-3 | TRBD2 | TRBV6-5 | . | TGTGCCAGCAGTTACTCAGGGACTAGCGGGAGTCATACGCAGTATTTT | CASSYSGTSGSHTQYF
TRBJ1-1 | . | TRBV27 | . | TGTGCCAGCAGTTTGTCAGACAGGCGTAACACTGAAGCTTTCTTT | CASSLSDRRNTEAFF
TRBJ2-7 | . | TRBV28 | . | TGTGCCAGCAGTTTTCGGGGAGGCTCCTACGAGCAGTACTTC | CASSFRGGSYEQYF
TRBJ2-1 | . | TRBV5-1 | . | TGCGCCAGCAGCTTATCGGGGGACAGCTCCTACAATGAGCAGTTCTTC | CASSLSGDSSYNEQFF
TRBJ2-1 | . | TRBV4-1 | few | TGCGCCAGCAGCCCGGGCATCCTAGCACGCTCCTACAATGAGCAGTTCTTC | CASSPGILARSYNEQFF
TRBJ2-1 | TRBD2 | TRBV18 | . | TGTGCCAGCTCACCACTAGCGGGGTACAATGAGCAGTTCTTC | CASSPLAGYNEQFF
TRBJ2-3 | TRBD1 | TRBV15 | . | TGTGCCACCAGCATTATCATCAACAGGGGGTATAAGGCAGATACGCAGTATTTT | CATSIIINRGYKADTQYF
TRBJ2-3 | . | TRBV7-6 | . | TGTGCCAGCAGCTTACGGTACCTAGGAGATACGCAGTATTTT | CASSLRYLGDTQYF
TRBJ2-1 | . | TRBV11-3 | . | TGTGCCAGCAGTTACCGGGAGTACAATGAGCAGTTCTTC | CASSYREYNEQFF
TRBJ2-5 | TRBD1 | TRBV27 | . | TGTGCCAGCAGTTACGGGACAGGGAGGGAGACCCAGTACTTC | CASSYGTGRETQYF
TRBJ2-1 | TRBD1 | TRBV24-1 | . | TGTGCCACCAGTGATGGGGTCCGGGACAGAAGCTCCTACAATGAGCAGTTCTTC | CATSDGVRDRSSYNEQFF
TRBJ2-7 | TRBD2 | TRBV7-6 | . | TGTGCCAGCAGCCCCTCGACTAGCGGATCCTACGAGCAGTACTTC | CASSPSTSGSYEQYF
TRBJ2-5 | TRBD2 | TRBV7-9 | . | TGTGCCAGCAGCTCCCTTCAGGTGGGAGGGATAGAGACCCAGTACTTC | CASSSLQVGGIETQYF
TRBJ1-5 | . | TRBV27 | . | TGTGCCAGCACCCGGGACTCGTCGGGCAATCAGCCCCAGCATTTT | CASTRDSSGNQPQHF
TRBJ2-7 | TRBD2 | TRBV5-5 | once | TGTGCCAGCAGCGCTCGACTAGCGGGAGAGTACGAGCAGTACTTC | CASSARLAGEYEQYF
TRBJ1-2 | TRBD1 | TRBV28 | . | TGTGCCAGCAGTAAGGACAGGGTGGAGGGCTACACCTTC | CASSKDRVEGYTF
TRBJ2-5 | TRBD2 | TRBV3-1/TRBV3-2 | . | TGTGCCAGCAGCTATATCGGCGGGAGGACGGAGACCCAGTACTTC | CASSYIGGRTETQYF
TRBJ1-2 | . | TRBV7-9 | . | TGTGCCAGCAGCGTCCGGAGGGCACGGACTAACTATGGCTACACCTTC | CASSVRRARTNYGYTF
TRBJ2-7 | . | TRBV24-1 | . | TGTGCCACCAGTGATTTTGGGGGCAGTGGGATCTACGAGCAGTACTTC | CATSDFGGSGIYEQYF
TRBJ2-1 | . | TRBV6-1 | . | TGTGCCAGCAGTGAAGCGCCCAGGGGGGACAATGAGCAGTTCTTC | CASSEAPRGDNEQFF
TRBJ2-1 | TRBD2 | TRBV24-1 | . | TGTGCCACCAGTGATGGGCTAGCGGGAGTTTCCAACAATGAGCAGTTCTTC | CATSDGLAGVSNNEQFF
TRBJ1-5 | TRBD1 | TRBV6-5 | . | TGTGCCAGCAGCAACGGACAGGCAAGCAATCAGCCCCAGCATTTT | CASSNGQASNQPQHF
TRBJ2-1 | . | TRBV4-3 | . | TGCGCCAGCAGCCAAGTATCTTTTTTCGGGGGCTCCTACAATGAGCAGTTCTTC | CASSQVSFFGGSYNEQFF